The 23 T cell receptor beta chains given below trace back to one sample, sequenced in a study of blood T cell repertoires in COVID-19. Here immunoSEQ multiplex PCR was the method, and the copy in TCRdb shows in-frame clones only, minus some. Of 250,000 or so clones in the sample, 88% were seen once. Sequencing used PBMCs or T cells enriched from blood (not recorded which). These receptors all stem from a woman in her 40s with acute COVID-19.

This clone appeared a single time. The V and J genes are TRBV7-8 and TRBJ2-1; 13 positions match TRBD2. V lost 5 bases and J lost 6; bases outside the gene matches: 22. The CDR3 runs 21 residues. CDR1 is SGHVS, CDR2 FQNEAQ, per germline. DNA of the CDR3: TGTGCCAGCAGCCTTAGATATCGGACTAGCGGGAGTTACCCCCAGGCCAATGAGCAGTTCTTC. Residues: CASSLRYRTSGSYPQANEQFF. Based on the CDR3 plus reference TRBV7-8 and TRBJ2-1, the full variable domain is GAGVSQSPRYKVAKRGQDVALRCDPISGHVSLFWYQQALGQGPEFLTYFQNEAQLDKSGLPSDRFFAERPEGSVSTLKIQRTQQEDSAVYLCASSLRYRTSGSYPQANEQFFGPGTRLTVL.

V is TRBV11-2 and J is TRBJ1-3; D is undetermined. CDR1 and CDR2 (germline): SGHAT, FQNNGV. The V gene lost 3 bases and the J gene lost 2 bases, with 14 bases spanning the gap. The CDR3 has 16 amino acids. CDR3 DNA: TGTGCCAGCAGCTTTAGGAATATGGGCACTGGAAACACCATATATTTT. Translating gives CASSFRNMGTGNTIYF.

The chain has TRBV3-1 (or the pseudogene TRBV3-2) and TRBJ2-1, with 9 positions matching TRBD2. Germline V gives CDR1 LGHDT, CDR2 YNNKEL (reference sequence). CDR3 length equals 15 residues. With 6 bases clipped from V and 2 bases from J, the junction kept 5 bases outside the gene matches. This CDR3 reads CASRTSGGTYNEQFF. The CDR3 DNA follows: TGTGCCAGCAGGACGAGCGGGGGGACCTACAATGAGCAGTTCTTC.

The V gene is TRBV27, the J gene TRBJ1-2, with D possibly being TRBD1 (5 bases). Germline values: CDR1 MNHEY, CDR2 SMNVEV (reference sequence). Trimming took off 4 bases at V and 2 bases at J, with 14 bases between the two ends. The CDR3 extends over 15 amino acids. The CDR3 DNA reads TGTGCCAGCAGTTCCTCCGGGACTCCAAACTATGGCTACACCTTC. Protein: CASSSSGTPNYGYTF.

The chain has TRBV6-6 and TRBJ1-2; a weak D match, TRBD1 (5 bases). Trimming cost V 4 bases and J 5 bases, with 11 bases left between them. The germline V gene encodes CDR1 MNHNY and CDR2 SVGAGI (reference sequence). The CDR3 runs to 13 residues. The CDR3 region is CASSLSGGYGYTF. As DNA, the CDR3 is TGTGCCAGCAGTTTATCGGGGGGGTATGGCTACACCTTC.

The chain joins TRBV9 to TRBJ2-2; the match to TRBD2 covers 9 bases. V was pared by 1 base and J by 6 bases, with 7 bases of the junction left unmatched. This CDR3 has 16 residues. The germline V gene has CDR1 SGDLS and CDR2 YYNGEE. CDR3: CASSVRGGALAGELFF. In DNA form, the CDR3 reads TGTGCCAGCAGCGTACGCGGGGGGGCCTTAGCCGGGGAGCTGTTTTTT. Filled out from reference TRBV9 and TRBJ2-2, the complete variable domain reads DSGVTQTPKHLITATGQRVTLRCSPRSGDLSVYWYQQSLDQGLQFLIQYYNGEERAKGNILERFSAQQFPDLHSELNLSSLELGDSALYFCASSVRGGALAGELFFGEGSRLTVL.

The chain couples TRBV6-6 to TRBJ2-5; D is undetermined. Germline V gives CDR1 MNHNY, CDR2 SVGAGI (reference sequence). Trimming removed 2 bases at V and 5 bases at J, with 6 bases between. CDR3 length equals 12 residues. CDR3 nucleotides: TGTGCCAGCAGTTACGACGGGGAGACCCAGTACTTC. Residues: CASSYDGETQYF.

The rearrangement links TRBV19 to TRBJ1-1; maybe TRBD1 (5 bases). Trimming removed 6 bases at V and 7 bases at J, with 21 bases between. From germline, CDR1 is LNHDA and CDR2 SQIVND (reference sequence). CDR3 length equals 15 residues. The CDR3 region is CASRYRVGRVDEAFF. Here the CDR3 DNA reads TGTGCCAGTAGATATAGGGTGGGCAGGGTTGATGAAGCTTTCTTT.

There are many counts of this clone. V is TRBV5-6 and J is TRBJ1-2; no clear D. The CDR3 has 14 residues. CDR1 and CDR2 from the germline V gene are SGHDT and YYEEEE. Deletions cut 0 bases from V and 2 bases from J, with 8 bases between. The CDR3 spells CASSLDSGNYGYTF. The CDR3 DNA is TGTGCCAGCAGCTTGGATTCCGGGAACTATGGCTACACCTTC.

This clone was counted a few times. The genes are TRBV5-4 and TRBJ2-3; TRBD1 is a possible D gene (6 bases). With 0 bases removed from V and 3 bases from J, the gap between germline ends came to 20 bases. This CDR3 region has 18 residues. CDR1 and CDR2 from the germline V gene are SGHNT and YYREEE (reference sequence). In nucleotides, the CDR3 is TGTGCCAGCAGCTTGGCCCCCGGGACACTAAGGGATACAGATACGCAGTATTTT. This translates into CASSLAPGTLRDTDTQYF. Based on the CDR3 plus reference TRBV5-4 and TRBJ2-3, the full variable domain is ETGVTQSPTHLIKTRGQQVTLRCSSQSGHNTVSWYQQALGQGPQFIFQYYREEENGRGNFPPRFSGLQFPNYSSELNVNALELDDSALYLCASSLAPGTLRDTDTQYFGPGTRLTVL.

The chain employs TRBV19 and TRBJ1-4; tentatively, D is TRBD1 (5 bases). Germline V gene sequence: CDR1 LNHDA, CDR2 SQIVND (reference sequence). V dropped 5 bases and J dropped 2 bases, with 12 bases sitting between them. There are 15 residues in the CDR3. The CDR3 reads CASSVAGLTNEKLFF. CDR3 coding DNA: TGTGCCAGTAGTGTTGCGGGGCTGACTAATGAAAAACTGTTTTTT.

This chain joins TRBV14 and TRBJ2-2; perhaps TRBD2 as D (6 bases). Germline values: CDR1 SGHDN, CDR2 FVKESK. CDR3 length: 16 amino acids. V gave up 4 bases and J gave up 4 bases, with 16 bases separating them. CDR3 region: CASSRIRTIGTGELFF. CDR3 DNA: TGTGCCAGCAGCCGGATCCGGACTATTGGCACCGGGGAGCTGTTTTTT.

The J gene is TRBJ1-5, the V gene TRBV19, with D tentatively TRBD1 (6 bases). The CDR3 extends over 13 amino acids. Trimming took off 5 bases at V and 5 bases at J, with 10 bases between the two ends. The V gene's germline CDR1 is LNHDA and CDR2 SQIVND (reference sequence). The DNA of the CDR3 is TGTGCCAGTAGTCCCCACAGGGATCAGCCCCAGCATTTT. Amino acid sequence: CASSPHRDQPQHF. Using reference TRBV19 and TRBJ1-5 for the parts outside the CDR3, the full variable domain is DGGITQSPKYLFRKEGQNVTLSCEQNLNHDAMYWYRQDPGQGLRLIYYSQIVNDFQKGDIAEGYSVSREKKESFPLTVTSAQKNPTAFYLCASSPHRDQPQHFGDGTRLSIL.

Written as DNA, the CDR3 is TGTGCCAGCAGCTTGGTCGGGTACGAGCAGTACGTC. Translation gives CASSLVGYEQYV. The V call is TRBV5-6, the J call TRBJ2-7; D gene ambiguous. From germline, CDR1 is SGHDT and CDR2 YYEEEE. Trimming took 0 bases from V and 4 from J, leaving 5 bases between them. This CDR3 has 12 amino acids.

On this clone: An end of the junction differs from the germline gene, which may be a read error. The rearrangement joins TRBV6-4 to TRBJ1-1; 7 bases align to TRBD1. Germline V CDR1 and CDR2: MRHNA, SNTAGT. The CDR3 extends over 14 amino acids. DNA for the CDR3: TGTGCCAGCAGTGCGGAACAGGGGTACACCGAAGCTTTCTTT. Amino acids: CASSAEQGYTEAFF.

The chain combines TRBV19 with TRBJ1-2, with D unresolved. V was cut by 6 bases and J by 4 bases, with 15 bases left in between. Germline loops: CDR1 LNHDA, CDR2 SQIVND (reference sequence). The CDR3 extends over 14 amino acids. The CDR3: CASSDPAAGYGYTF. In DNA form, the CDR3 reads TGTGCCAGTAGCGACCCAGCTGCGGGCTATGGCTACACCTTC.

This chain's CDR3 is CASSLDRVQPQHF. As DNA, the CDR3 is TGTGCCAGCAGCTTAGACAGGGTTCAGCCCCAGCATTTT. The chain links TRBV7-9 to TRBJ1-5, with D perhaps TRBD1 (6 bases). CDR3 length: 13 residues. The V gene's germline CDR1 is SEHNR and CDR2 FQNEAQ (reference sequence). The germline V and J ends were trimmed by 1 base and 6 bases, with 7 bases remaining between them.

The J gene is TRBJ1-2, the V gene TRBV19; weak D call: TRBD1 (6 bases). V was clipped by 4 bases and J by 0 bases, with 12 bases between them. The germline gives CDR1 LNHDA, CDR2 SQIVND (reference sequence). CDR3 size: 15 residues. The CDR3: CASSTGQPSNYGYTF. DNA for the CDR3: TGTGCCAGTAGTACAGGACAGCCCTCTAACTATGGCTACACCTTC.

The CDR3 coding sequence is TGTGCCAGCAGCCCTTCAGGGACAGGGAGATGGACCGGGGAGCTGTTTTTT. This gives the protein CASSPSGTGRWTGELFF. The chain recombines TRBV5-6 with TRBJ2-2, with 9 bases lining up with TRBD1. J gave up 5 bases and V 4 bases, and 12 bases lay outside the gene matches. The CDR3 is 17 residues long. Germline-derived CDR1 and CDR2 are SGHDT and YYEEEE.

The CDR3 protein is CASSPSGNYGYTF. CDR3 sequence (DNA): TGTGCCAGCTCACCTTCCGGGAACTATGGCTACACCTTC. This chain joins TRBV18 and TRBJ1-2; the D is unclear. Germline-derived CDR1 and CDR2 are KGHSH and LQKENI. Between the trimmed V and J ends, which lost 3 bases and 2 bases, there was a span of 7 bases. The CDR3 runs 13 residues.

The V call is TRBV7-2, the J call TRBJ2-1; TRBD2 matches at 10 bases. This CDR3 has 15 residues. V shed 2 bases and J 7 bases; nucleotides not matched to a gene: 5. Germline values: CDR1 SGHTA, CDR2 FQGNSA. Here the CDR3 reads CASSLKLAGVNEQFF. DNA for the CDR3: TGTGCCAGCAGCTTAAAGCTAGCGGGAGTAAATGAGCAGTTCTTC. Combining the CDR3 with reference TRBV7-2 and TRBJ2-1 gives the whole variable domain GAGVSQSPSNKVTEKGKDVELRCDPISGHTALYWYRQSLGQGLEFLIYFQGNSAPDKSGLPSDRFSAERTGGSVSTLTIQRTQQEDSAVYLCASSLKLAGVNEQFFGPGTRLTVL.

V gene TRBV30 combines with J gene TRBJ1-4; no clear D gene. V lost 0 bases, J lost 4 bases, and 6 bases lay in between. In germline, CDR1 is GTSNPN, CDR2 SVGIG (reference sequence). The CDR3 has 13 amino acids. The CDR3 is CAWSVAVNEKLFF. CDR3 bases: TGTGCCTGGAGTGTGGCAGTTAATGAAAAACTGTTTTTT.

The table lists this clone with a count of one. CDR3 in DNA: TGTGCCAGCTCACCACCGCGGGTTAGCTCTGGAAACACCATATATTTT. This translates into CASSPPRVSSGNTIYF. This chain links TRBV18 with TRBJ1-3; D not resolved. The CDR3 is 16 amino acids. Trimming removed 0 bases at V and 0 bases at J, with 9 bases between. Germline CDR1 is KGHSH and CDR2 is LQKENI.